This T cell receptor (beta chain) was sequenced in a study of blood T cell repertoires in COVID-19 (dated by TCRdb to about 2020). Turning to the overall study: Samples covering the acute and convalescent phases of COVID-19 were provided by collaborators in the United States, Italy and Spain. The samples were drawn from the first 160 participants of the ongoing ImmuneRACE study and from some 1,300 subjects provided by 6 global collaborators. The material from the prospective study consisted of cDNA or gDNA derived from T cells, B-cell-depleted T cells, or PBMCs. Where HLA class I and class II types were available, the types were taken from metadata supplied by the sample provider, not from assay-based typing. A freely available public database, intended as a resource for researchers studying the immune response to SARS-CoV-2, is where the repertoires were released. Deeply sampled blood TCRbeta repertoires from subjects exposed to, actively infected with, or recovered from COVID-19 were included in the dataset. Sample metadata almost always included a de-identified subject ID, COVID-19 status, age in years and sex.

On this clone itself: What antigen it recognizes has not been identified. Base quality data are lacking; no much larger clone is found one base away.

Trimming at the junction amounts to 2 bases on V and 5 bases on J, and the germline ends lie 17 bases apart. CDR3 length: 15 amino acids, cysteine to phenylalanine. Only CDR3 DNA remains: 45 bases, in frame from the first base. For CDR1 and CDR2, the germline V gene lists SGDLS and YYNGEE. Study-wide findings and limitations: The amount of clinical and demographic metadata varied by source and participant and was provided uncurated.

TCRbeta CDR3 regions were amplified from genomic DNA by means of the immunoSEQ Assay, a bias-controlled multiplex PCR. In the paper's pipeline: The number of nucleated cells in each sample was estimated by amplification of reference gene primers within the assay. To quantify the absolute abundance of each unique TCRbeta CDR3 rearrangement, sequence reads were collapsed and filtered. For each sample, productive Simpson clonality was calculated as the square root of Simpson's diversity index over productive rearrangements. TCRdb's version of the immuneACCESS table is confined to in-frame rearrangements and falls short of the full clone set. An unresolved V gene accounts for under half of the shortfall where checked; the remainder is of unknown origin. V and J calls plus clone size are reproduced from that table; the DNA served to infer D and trimming. Here the sample has some 190,000 clones; about 80% occur a single time. The ten largest clones add up to approximately 15% of the sample.

In the prospective study, participants were roughly 18 to 95 years old, resided in approximately 25 geographic areas of the United States, and were enrolled through a virtual design. In the prospective study, participants were assigned to cohorts based on the clinical history participants reported in a screening survey and a study questionnaire. Exposed participants had been in contact, within 2 weeks of entering the study, with a person who had a PCR-confirmed or clinician-diagnosed case of COVID-19. Each participant in the prospective study had whole blood, serum and a nasopharyngeal or oropharyngeal swab collected by mobile phlebotomists. Prospective study participants could optionally give additional blood draws and questionnaires over a roughly two-month period. Prospective study blood samples were shipped either frozen or at room temperature before DNA extraction.

The clonotype was recovered from a man aged 55-75 years who had been exposed to COVID-19. The sequencing input was PBMCs or T cells enriched from blood (not recorded which). Rearrangement joined TRBV9 to TRBJ2-7, and TRBD1 may be the D gene, going by 6 matching bases. The DNA sequence is TGTGCCAGCAGCGTCTCCCAGGACAGTATGAACGAGCAGTACTTC. The resulting protein is CASSVSQDSMNEQYF.